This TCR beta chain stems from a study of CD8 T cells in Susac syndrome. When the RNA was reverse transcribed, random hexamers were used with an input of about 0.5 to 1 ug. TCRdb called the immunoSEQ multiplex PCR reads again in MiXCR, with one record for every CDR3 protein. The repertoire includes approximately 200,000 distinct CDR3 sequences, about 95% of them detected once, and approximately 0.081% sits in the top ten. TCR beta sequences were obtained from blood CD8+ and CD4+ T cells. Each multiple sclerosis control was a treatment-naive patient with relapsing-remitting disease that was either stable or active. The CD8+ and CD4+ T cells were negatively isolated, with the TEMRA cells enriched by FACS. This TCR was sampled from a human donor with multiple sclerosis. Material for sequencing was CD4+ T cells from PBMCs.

CDR3 sequence: CASKGQGITEAFF. The DNA for the CDR3 is TGCGCCAGCAAGGGACAGGGTATCACTGAAGCTTTCTTT. The chain employs TRBV5-1 and TRBJ1-1, with 9 positions matching TRBD1. The germline CDR1 and CDR2 sequences are SGHRS and YFSETQ. The CDR3 consists of 13 residues. The J segment lost 4 bases and the V segment lost 6 bases, leaving 4 bases of the junction unmatched. The entire variable domain, with the rest obtained from reference TRBV5-1 and TRBJ1-1, is as follows: KAGVTQTPRYLIKTRGQQVTLSCSPISGHRSVSWYQQTPGQGLQFLFEYFSETQRNKGNFPGRFSGRQFSNSRSEMNVSTLELGDSALYLCASKGQGITEAFFGQGTRLTVV.